The next 22 T cell receptor beta chains were all read from a single sample in a study of CD8+ T cells in alopecia areata. RNA, once extracted, was reverse transcribed into cDNA for use as the sequencing template. The method was immunoSEQ multiplex PCR; TCRdb's version includes in-frame clones alone and lacks a portion of them. Recorded here are 290,000 or so clones, none singletons. Markers used for sorting pooled cutaneous lymph node cells were CD4, CD8alpha, NKG2D, NKG2ACE and others. Source material: CD4+ T cells sorted from a lymph node. All receptors come from a C3H/HeJ mouse with alopecia areata. The strain bears MHC haplotype H2-k.

This clone was seen a few times. Gene names refer to mouse genes. The DNA ends 4 residues before the CDR3 does, and the rest of the CDR3 is filled in from the germline J gene. The same CDR3 can be traced to other DNA sequences in this sample. The rearrangement uses TRBV19 and TRBJ2-1; TRBD1 agrees at 10 bases. The CDR3 has 13 residues. Looked up from germline, CDR1 is FNHDT and CDR2 is SITEND (reference sequence). The junction had 0 bases not matched to a gene; V was cut back by 5 bases and J by 4 bases. This chain's CDR3 is CASRDRGYAEQFF. Incomplete CDR3 DNA: TGTGCCAGCAGGGACAGGGGGTATGCT. Together with reference TRBV19 and TRBJ2-1, the CDR3 gives the full variable domain: GGIITQTPKFLIGQEGQKLTLKCQQNFNHDTMYWYRQDSGKGLRLIYYSITENDLQKGDLSEGYDASREKKSSFSLTVTSAQKNEMAVFLCASRDRGYAEQFFGPGTRLTVL.

This clone came up many times. The genes and germline here are from mouse. The sequenced fragment ends 4 residues before the CDR3 boundary, so the rest is inferred from the germline J gene. The chain is built from TRBV1 and TRBJ2-1; D is possibly TRBD1 (6 bases). The CDR3 is made up of 15 amino acids. Germline-derived CDR1 and CDR2 are NSQYPW and LRSPGD (reference sequence). The V end lost 1 base, the J end lost 1 base, and 8 bases lay between the germline ends. CDR3 bases read: TGCACCTGCAGTGCAGGGGACAAAAACTATGCT. It codes for CTCSAGDKNYA. The entire CDR3 protein is CTCSAGDKNYAEQFF.

In regard to this clone: Germline and genes: mouse. The read ends 4 residues shy of where the CDR3 ends; the end is completed using the germline J gene. This sample includes further DNA sequences coding for the same CDR3. This chain uses TRBV5 with TRBJ2-7; maybe TRBD1 (6 bases). Looked up from germline, CDR1 is LGHNA and CDR2 is YNLKQL (reference sequence). This CDR3 spans 13 amino acids. The covered CDR3 bases are TGTGCCAGCAGCCAAGATTCAGGGGAT. It codes for CASSQDSGD. The full CDR3 protein reads CASSQDSGDEQYF.

Remarks on this clone: These gene names are mouse names. The CDR3 end is not reached by the read, which stops 4 residues before it; the germline J gene fills it in. V and J are TRBV13-2 and TRBJ2-3, with a possible D match to TRBD2 (5 bases). V dropped 4 bases and J dropped 0 bases, with 12 bases sitting between them. CDR3 length equals 15 residues. Per germline, CDR1 NNHNN and CDR2 SYGAGS (reference sequence). CDR3 sequence: CASGIGWESAETLYF. The covered CDR3 bases are TGTGCCAGCGGTATAGGCTGGGAGAGTGCAGAA.

This clone was detected only a few times. Gene labels here are mouse ones. The read gets to within 4 residues of the CDR3 end, and the germline J gene fills in the rest. The chain carries TRBV13-1 and TRBJ2-7; 7 positions agree with TRBD1. The CDR3 has 14 residues. The germline V gene has CDR1 NSHNY and CDR2 SYGAGN. CDR3 protein: CASSDATRGYEQYF. CDR3 bases read: TGTGCCAGCAGTGATGCAACCAGGGGGTAT.

This clone was picked up a small number of times. The gene names here belong to mouse. From the germline J gene comes the end of the CDR3, since the read stops 4 residues before it. Other DNA sequences in this specimen translate into the identical CDR3. The V and J genes are TRBV1 and TRBJ2-2; no clear D. Trimming pared 4 bases from V and 0 bases from J, leaving 6 bases between. The germline CDR1 and CDR2 sequences are NSQYPW and LRSPGD (reference sequence). The CDR3 covers 14 residues. The DNA read from the CDR3 is TGCACCTGCAGTGGACTCGCAAACACCGGG. It specifies CTCSGLANTG. The CDR3 as a whole reads CTCSGLANTGQLYF.

Worth noting for this clone: Germline and genes here are mouse. The read finishes 4 residues shy of the CDR3 end, and the germline J gene is used to complete it. The V call is TRBV13-2, the J call TRBJ2-2; D possibly corresponds to TRBD1 (5 bases). The CDR3 totals 14 residues. V was cut by 0 bases and J by 4 bases, with 7 bases left in between. Germline lookup yields CDR1 NNHNN and CDR2 SYGAGS (reference sequence). CDR3 DNA (partial): TGTGCCAGCGGTGATGCAGGGAGCACCGGG. Amino acid sequence: CASGDAGSTG. The full CDR3 is CASGDAGSTGQLYF.

A note on this clone: Genes here carry mouse names. From the germline J gene comes the end of the CDR3, since the read stops 4 residues before it. The V gene is TRBV19, the J gene TRBJ2-2; D possibly corresponds to TRBD2 (5 bases). Germline CDR1 and CDR2: FNHDT and SITEND (reference sequence). CDR3 length: 14 residues. V dropped 2 bases and J dropped 5 bases, with 10 bases sitting between them. The CDR3 DNA, read in part, is TGTGCCAGCAGTATTCCGTCTGGGACCGGG. As protein: CASSIPSGTG. The full CDR3 reads CASSIPSGTGQLYF.

This clone was recorded a few times. Germline and genes: mouse. Read sequence stops 4 residues before the CDR3 end, and the germline J gene provides the missing end. The J gene is TRBJ2-1, the V gene TRBV19; a possible D gene is TRBD2 (6 bases). Germline CDR1 is FNHDT and CDR2 is SITEND (reference sequence). Trimming removed 0 bases from V and 2 bases from J, with 9 bases in between. This CDR3 has 15 amino acids. CDR3 bases read: TGTGCCAGCAGTATAGAACTGGGTTACTATGCT. Its protein is CASSIELGYYA. The CDR3 reads in full as CASSIELGYYAEQFF.

This clone turned up a few times. Gene names and germline match the mouse. The CDR3 end is not reached by the read, which stops 3 residues before it; the germline J gene fills it in. The chain joins TRBV31 to TRBJ1-6, with a weak D call TRBD1 (6 bases). TRBJ1-6 is assigned to the ORF class and has an uncertain function. The CDR3 length is 16 residues. Germline loops: CDR1 GKSSPN, CDR2 SITVG. Trimming took off 2 bases at V and 0 bases at J, with 11 bases between the two ends. CDR3 DNA (partial): TGTGCCTGGAGTAAACGGGACAATTCCTATAATTCGCCC. As protein: CAWSKRDNSYNSP. The entire CDR3 protein is CAWSKRDNSYNSPLYF.

This clone came up a few times. Mouse names are used for the genes. Read sequence stops 4 residues before the CDR3 end, and the germline J gene provides the missing end. The genes are TRBV19 and TRBJ2-3, with D possibly being TRBD1 (6 bases). The CDR3 loop spans 16 amino acids. Per germline, CDR1 FNHDT and CDR2 SITEND (reference sequence). The germline V and J ends were trimmed by 2 bases and 1 base, with 14 bases remaining between them. The chain's CDR3 is CASSMSPRQGAETLYF. Partial CDR3 DNA: TGTGCCAGCAGTATGTCCCCCCGACAGGGTGCAGAA.

On this clone itself: The genes are named according to mouse. The read terminates 4 residues before the CDR3 end, so the remaining end is supplied by the germline J gene. Other DNA sequences of this sample code for an identical CDR3. V and J are TRBV1 and TRBJ1-2; D gene uncertain. The germline gives CDR1 NSQYPW, CDR2 LRSPGD (reference sequence). Trimming cost V 0 bases and J 0 bases, with 8 bases left between them. This CDR3 has 15 residues. Partial CDR3 DNA: TGCACCTGCAGTGCAGATCGATCAGCAAACTCC. Translating gives CTCSADRSANS. The complete CDR3 reads CTCSADRSANSDYTF. The entire variable domain, with the rest obtained from reference TRBV1 and TRBJ1-2, is as follows: VTLLEQNPRWRLVPRGQAVNLRCILKNSQYPWMSWYQQDLQKQLQWLFTLRSPGDKEVKSLPGADYLATRVTDTELRLQVANMSQGRTLYCTCSADRSANSDYTFGSGTRLLVI.

This clone was counted at least ten times. Gene and germline names: mouse. The CDR3 is cut off 4 residues early in the read; its end comes from the germline J gene. The same CDR3 also results from other DNA sequences found in this sample. This sequence joins TRBV31 and TRBJ1-2; D remains ambiguous. This CDR3 contains 12 residues. The germline V gene has CDR1 GKSSPN and CDR2 SITVG. V was pared by 0 bases and J by 3 bases, with 5 bases between. CDR3 protein: CAWSLGDSDYTF. The part of the CDR3 DNA that was read is TGTGCCTGGAGTCTTGGGGACTCC.

The sample holds a few counts of this clone. Gene names denote mouse genes. The read ends 4 residues early relative to the CDR3; the germline J gene fills the gap. V gene TRBV5 combines with J gene TRBJ2-4; 10 bases align to TRBD2. The J segment lost 1 base and the V segment lost 4 bases, leaving 2 bases of the junction unmatched. CDR3 length equals 15 residues. Germline CDR1 and CDR2: LGHNA and YNLKQL (reference sequence). CDR3 residues: CASSPGTGGQNTLYF. The sequenced part of the CDR3 DNA is TGTGCCAGCAGCCCCGGGACTGGGGGTCAAAAC.

As for this clone: The genes and germline here are from mouse. The read terminates 3 residues before the CDR3 end, so the remaining end is supplied by the germline J gene. The chain recombines TRBV19 with TRBJ1-6, with D tentatively TRBD1 (5 bases). TRBJ1-6 is labeled an ORF, and its function is uncertain. The CDR3 is 13 residues long. Germline lookup yields CDR1 FNHDT and CDR2 SITEND (reference sequence). The V gene lost 5 bases and the J gene lost 7 bases, with 10 bases spanning the gap. The CDR3 sequence is CASRDTINSPLYF. The sequenced CDR3 bases are TGTGCCAGCAGGGACACAATAAATTCGCCC.

This clone has just a few counts. Genes here carry mouse names. The CDR3 end is not reached by the read, which stops 4 residues before it; the germline J gene fills it in. This rearrangement joins TRBV19 to TRBJ2-7; perhaps TRBD1 as D (6 bases). V lost 1 base to trimming and J lost 0 bases, with 11 bases between them. Germline V gene lookup returns CDR1 FNHDT and CDR2 SITEND (reference sequence). CDR3 length equals 15 residues. The sequenced CDR3 bases are TGTGCCAGCAGTATAAAGAGGGGGTTCTCCTAT. Translating it yields CASSIKRGFSY. The entire CDR3 protein is CASSIKRGFSYEQYF.

This clone was recorded a few times. Here the gene names and germline are mouse. The read terminates 4 residues ahead of where the CDR3 ends, so the germline J gene completes it. The chain recombines TRBV31 with TRBJ1-1; 7 positions match TRBD1. This CDR3 comprises 12 residues. V gave up 3 bases and J gave up 3 bases; unmatched junction bases: 1. Germline V gene lookup returns CDR1 GKSSPN and CDR2 SITVG. The covered CDR3 bases are TGTGCCTGGAGCGACAGGGACACA. Amino acid sequence: CAWSDRDT. The whole CDR3 protein is CAWSDRDTEVFF. Supplemented by reference TRBV31 and TRBJ1-1, the full variable domain reads AQTIHQWPVAEIKAVGSPLSLGCTIKGKSSPNLYWYWQATGGTLQQLFYSITVGQVESVVQLNLSASRPKDDQFILSTEKLLLSHSGFYLCAWSDRDTEVFFGKGTRLTVV.

There are many counts of this clone. The germline and genes are mouse ones. The missing CDR3 end, 4 residues past where the read stops, is filled in from the germline J gene. The chain recombines TRBV13-3 with TRBJ2-2; TRBD1 aligns across 11 bases. Germline V gene data show CDR1 as NNHDY and CDR2 as SYVADS. CDR3 length: 15 residues. The CDR3 loop is CASSDRTGGVGQLYF. The sequenced CDR3 bases are TGTGCCAGCAGTGATAGGACAGGGGGCGTCGGG.

Remarks on this clone: These gene names are mouse names. The read ends 4 residues shy of where the CDR3 ends; the end is completed using the germline J gene. The gene calls are TRBV13-1 and TRBJ1-2; TRBD1 matches 9 bases. CDR1 is NSHNY and CDR2 is SYGAGN in the germline V gene. Trimming at V came to 0 bases and at J to 1 base, leaving 4 bases not matched to a gene. This CDR3 is built from 16 residues. The part of the CDR3 DNA that was read is TGTGCCAGCAGTGATGCGGGACAGGGAAGAAACTCC. Translation: CASSDAGQGRNS. The entire CDR3 sequence reads CASSDAGQGRNSDYTF.

A word on this clone: The gene names here belong to mouse. The missing CDR3 end, 4 residues past where the read stops, is filled in from the germline J gene. This sequence joins TRBV13-1 and TRBJ2-5; TRBD2 matches 8 bases. The CDR3 contains 14 residues. Germline lookup yields CDR1 NSHNY and CDR2 SYGAGN. CDR3 sequence: CASSEPGGPDTQYF. CDR3 DNA, as far as it was read: TGTGCCAGCAGTGAGCCGGGGGGGCCAGAC.

In its sample, this clone was seen many times. Any gene name here is a mouse gene name. The CDR3 extends 4 residues past the end of the read, so its final part is completed from the germline J gene. The rearrangement links TRBV1 to TRBJ1-2, with a tentative D call TRBD1 (6 bases). With 0 bases removed from V and 0 bases from J, the gap between germline ends came to 8 bases. CDR1 NSQYPW and CDR2 LRSPGD come from the germline V gene (reference sequence). This CDR3 contains 15 residues. CDR3 sequence: CTCSADKGANSDYTF. CDR3 DNA (partial): TGCACCTGCAGTGCAGATAAGGGGGCAAACTCC. Full variable domain (missing parts from reference TRBV1 and TRBJ1-2): VTLLEQNPRWRLVPRGQAVNLRCILKNSQYPWMSWYQQDLQKQLQWLFTLRSPGDKEVKSLPGADYLATRVTDTELRLQVANMSQGRTLYCTCSADKGANSDYTFGSGTRLLVI.

Remarks on this clone: Each gene name is a mouse one. The sequence runs out 4 residues before the end of the CDR3; the remainder is reconstructed from the germline J gene. The gene calls are TRBV5 and TRBJ2-5; 7 bases match TRBD2. There are 14 residues in the CDR3. Germline V gene sequence: CDR1 LGHNA, CDR2 YNLKQL (reference sequence). The CDR3: CASSQDWGLDTQYF. The covered CDR3 bases are TGTGCCAGCAGCCAAGACTGGGGGTTAGAC.